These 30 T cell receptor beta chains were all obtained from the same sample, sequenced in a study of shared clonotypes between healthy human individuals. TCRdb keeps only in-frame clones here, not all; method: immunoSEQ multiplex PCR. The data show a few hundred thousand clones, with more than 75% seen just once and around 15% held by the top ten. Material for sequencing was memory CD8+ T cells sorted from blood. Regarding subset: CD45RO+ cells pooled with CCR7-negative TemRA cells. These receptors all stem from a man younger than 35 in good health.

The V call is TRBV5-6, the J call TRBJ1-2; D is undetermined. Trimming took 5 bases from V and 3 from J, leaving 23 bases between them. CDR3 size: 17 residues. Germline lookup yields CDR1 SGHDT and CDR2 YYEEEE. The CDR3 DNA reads TGTGCCAGCAGGCCACAGAGGTGGGGTCTGGTGGACTATGGCTACACCTTC. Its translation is CASRPQRWGLVDYGYTF.

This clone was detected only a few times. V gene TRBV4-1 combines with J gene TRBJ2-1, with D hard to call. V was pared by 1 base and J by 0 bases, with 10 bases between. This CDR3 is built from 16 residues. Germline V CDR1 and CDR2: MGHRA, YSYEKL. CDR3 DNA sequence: TGCGCCAGCAGCCAAGTGGGCGGCAGCTCCTACAATGAGCAGTTCTTC. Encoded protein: CASSQVGGSSYNEQFF.

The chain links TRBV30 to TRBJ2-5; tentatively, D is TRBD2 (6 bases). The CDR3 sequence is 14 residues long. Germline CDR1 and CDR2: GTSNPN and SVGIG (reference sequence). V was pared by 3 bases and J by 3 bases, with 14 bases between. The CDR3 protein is CAWSTLWGEETQYF. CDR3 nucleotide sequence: TGTGCCTGGAGCACTCTCTGGGGGGAAGAGACCCAGTACTTC. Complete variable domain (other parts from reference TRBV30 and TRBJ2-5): SQTIHQWPATLVQPVGSPLSLECTVEGTSNPNLYWYRQAAGRGLQLLFYSVGIGQISSEVPQNLSASRPQDRQFILSSKKLLLSDSGFYLCAWSTLWGEETQYFGPGTRLLVL.

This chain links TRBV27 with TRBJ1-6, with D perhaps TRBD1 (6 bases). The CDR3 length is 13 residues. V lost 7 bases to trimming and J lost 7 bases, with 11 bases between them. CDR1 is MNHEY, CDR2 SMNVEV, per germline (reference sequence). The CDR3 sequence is CASKGGQNSPLHF. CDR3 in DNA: TGTGCCAGCAAAGGAGGACAGAATTCACCCCTCCACTTT.

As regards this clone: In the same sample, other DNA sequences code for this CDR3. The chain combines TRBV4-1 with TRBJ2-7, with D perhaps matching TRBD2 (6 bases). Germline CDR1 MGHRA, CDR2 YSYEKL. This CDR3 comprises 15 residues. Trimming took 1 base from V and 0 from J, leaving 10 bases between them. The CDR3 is CASSQVDGSSYEQYF. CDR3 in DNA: TGCGCCAGCAGCCAAGTAGACGGGAGCTCCTACGAGCAGTACTTC.

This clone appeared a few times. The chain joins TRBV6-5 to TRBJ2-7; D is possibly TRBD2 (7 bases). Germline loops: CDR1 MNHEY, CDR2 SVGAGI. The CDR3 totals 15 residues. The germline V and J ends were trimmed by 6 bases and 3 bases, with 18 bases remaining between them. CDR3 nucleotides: TGTGCCAGCAGCCTCATGGCGGGGGCCCTCTACGAGCAGTACTTC. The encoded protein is CASSLMAGALYEQYF.

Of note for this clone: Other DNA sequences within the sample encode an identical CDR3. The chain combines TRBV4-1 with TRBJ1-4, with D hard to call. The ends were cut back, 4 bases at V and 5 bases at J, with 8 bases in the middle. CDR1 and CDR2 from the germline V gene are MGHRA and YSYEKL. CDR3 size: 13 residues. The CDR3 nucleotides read TGCGCCAGCAGCCTCTGGGCCAATGAAAAACTGTTTTTT. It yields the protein CASSLWANEKLFF.

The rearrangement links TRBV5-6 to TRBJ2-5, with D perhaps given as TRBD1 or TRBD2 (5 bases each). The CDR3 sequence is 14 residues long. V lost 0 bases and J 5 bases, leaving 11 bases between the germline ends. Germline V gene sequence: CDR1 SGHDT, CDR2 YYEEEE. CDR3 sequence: CASSLGDVWETQYF. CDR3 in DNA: TGTGCCAGCAGCTTGGGGGACGTCTGGGAGACCCAGTACTTC. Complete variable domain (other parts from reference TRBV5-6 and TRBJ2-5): DAGVTQSPTHLIKTRGQQVTLRCSPKSGHDTVSWYQQALGQGPQFIFQYYEEEERQRGNFPDRFSGHQFPNYSSELNVNALLLGDSALYLCASSLGDVWETQYFGPGTRLLVL.

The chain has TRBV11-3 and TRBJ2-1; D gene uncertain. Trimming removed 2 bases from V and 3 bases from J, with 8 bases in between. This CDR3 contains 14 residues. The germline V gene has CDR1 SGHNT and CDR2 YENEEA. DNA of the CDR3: TGTGCCAGCAGCTTAACGGCCGACTACAATGAGCAGTTCTTC. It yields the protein CASSLTADYNEQFF.

Here the CDR3 DNA reads TGCGCCAGCAGCCAAAGAGGGGGCGATGAGCAGTTCTTC. Its protein is CASSQRGGDEQFF. The chain links TRBV4-3 to TRBJ2-1; 7 nucleotides line up with TRBD1. The CDR3 has 13 residues. Germline assignment: CDR1 LGHNA and CDR2 YSLEER. After removal of 2 bases from V and 8 bases from J, the junction contained 3 bases not matched to a gene.

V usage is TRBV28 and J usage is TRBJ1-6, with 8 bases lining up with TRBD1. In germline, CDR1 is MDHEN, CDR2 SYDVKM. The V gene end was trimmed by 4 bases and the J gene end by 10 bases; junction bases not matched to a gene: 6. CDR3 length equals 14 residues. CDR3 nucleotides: TGTGCCAGCAGTTCGACAGGGGCCGGGTCACCCCTCCACTTT. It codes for CASSSTGAGSPLHF.

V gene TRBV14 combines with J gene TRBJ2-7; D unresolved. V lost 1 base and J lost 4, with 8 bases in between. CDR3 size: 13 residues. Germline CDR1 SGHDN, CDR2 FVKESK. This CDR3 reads CASSQGVSYEQYF. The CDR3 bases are TGTGCCAGCAGCCAAGGGGTCTCGTACGAGCAGTACTTC.

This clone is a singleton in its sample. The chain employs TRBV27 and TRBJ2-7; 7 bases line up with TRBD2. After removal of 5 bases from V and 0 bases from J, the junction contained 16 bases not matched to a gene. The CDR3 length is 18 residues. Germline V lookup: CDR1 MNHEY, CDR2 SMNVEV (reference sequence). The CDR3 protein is CASSTLAGAGVLSYEQYF. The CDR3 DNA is TGTGCCAGCAGTACCCTGGCTGGGGCGGGGGTTCTCTCCTACGAGCAGTACTTC.

The CDR3, as DNA: TGCGCCAGCAGCTCCTTGCGCGGGAAGTACTTC. The encoded protein is CASSSLRGKYF. The chain joins TRBV5-1 to TRBJ2-7, with D perhaps matching TRBD2 (6 bases). The germline V and J ends were trimmed by 3 bases and 11 bases, with 12 bases remaining between them. CDR3 size: 11 residues. The germline gives CDR1 SGHRS, CDR2 YFSETQ.

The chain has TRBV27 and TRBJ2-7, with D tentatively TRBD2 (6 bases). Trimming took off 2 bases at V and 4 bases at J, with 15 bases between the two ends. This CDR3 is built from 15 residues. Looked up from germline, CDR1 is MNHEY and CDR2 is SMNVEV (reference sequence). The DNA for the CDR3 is TGTGCCAGCAGTTTAGCGGGGCGACCTCTATACGAGCAGTACTTC. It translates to CASSLAGRPLYEQYF.

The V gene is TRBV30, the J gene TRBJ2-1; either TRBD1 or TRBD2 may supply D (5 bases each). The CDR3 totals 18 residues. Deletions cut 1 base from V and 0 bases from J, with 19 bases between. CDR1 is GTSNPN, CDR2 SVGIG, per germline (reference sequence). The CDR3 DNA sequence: TGTGCCTGGAGTGGGCCGGGGCATAGGACACTCTCCTACAATGAGCAGTTCTTC. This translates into CAWSGPGHRTLSYNEQFF. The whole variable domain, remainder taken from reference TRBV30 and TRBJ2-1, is SQTIHQWPATLVQPVGSPLSLECTVEGTSNPNLYWYRQAAGRGLQLLFYSVGIGQISSEVPQNLSASRPQDRQFILSSKKLLLSDSGFYLCAWSGPGHRTLSYNEQFFGPGTRLTVL.

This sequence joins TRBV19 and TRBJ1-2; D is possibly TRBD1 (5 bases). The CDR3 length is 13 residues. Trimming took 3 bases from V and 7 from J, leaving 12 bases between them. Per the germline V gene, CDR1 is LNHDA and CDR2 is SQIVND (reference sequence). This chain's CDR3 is CASSIGQGSGYTF. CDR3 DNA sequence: TGTGCCAGTAGTATCGGGCAGGGCTCTGGCTACACCTTC.

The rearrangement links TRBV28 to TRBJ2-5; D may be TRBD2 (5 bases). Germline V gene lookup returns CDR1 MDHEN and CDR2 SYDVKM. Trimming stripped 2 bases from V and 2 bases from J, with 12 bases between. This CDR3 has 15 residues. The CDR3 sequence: CASSLGAEKQETQYF. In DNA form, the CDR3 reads TGTGCCAGCAGTTTAGGAGCGGAAAAGCAAGAGACCCAGTACTTC. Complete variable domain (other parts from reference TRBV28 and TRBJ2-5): DVKVTQSSRYLVKRTGEKVFLECVQDMDHENMFWYRQDPGLGLRLIYFSYDVKMKEKGDIPEGYSVSREKKERFSLILESASTNQTSMYLCASSLGAEKQETQYFGPGTRLLVL.

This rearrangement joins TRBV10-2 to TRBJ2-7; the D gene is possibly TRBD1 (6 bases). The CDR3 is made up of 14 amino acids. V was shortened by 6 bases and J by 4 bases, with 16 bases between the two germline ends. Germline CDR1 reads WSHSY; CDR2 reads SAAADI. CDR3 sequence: CASSKRQVNYEQYF. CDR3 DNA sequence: TGCGCCAGCAGCAAAAGACAGGTGAATTACGAGCAGTACTTC.

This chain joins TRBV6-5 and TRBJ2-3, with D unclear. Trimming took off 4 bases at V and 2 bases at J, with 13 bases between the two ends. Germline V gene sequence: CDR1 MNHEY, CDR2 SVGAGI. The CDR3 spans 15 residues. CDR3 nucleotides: TGTGCCAGCAGTTTGGGTGTCCAATCCACAGATACGCAGTATTTT. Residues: CASSLGVQSTDTQYF.

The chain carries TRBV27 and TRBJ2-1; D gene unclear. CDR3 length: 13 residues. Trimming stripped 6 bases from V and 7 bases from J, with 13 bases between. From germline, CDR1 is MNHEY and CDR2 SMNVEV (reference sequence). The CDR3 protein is CASRLSKWNEQFF. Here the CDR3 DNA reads TGTGCCAGCAGACTGAGTAAGTGGAATGAGCAGTTCTTC.

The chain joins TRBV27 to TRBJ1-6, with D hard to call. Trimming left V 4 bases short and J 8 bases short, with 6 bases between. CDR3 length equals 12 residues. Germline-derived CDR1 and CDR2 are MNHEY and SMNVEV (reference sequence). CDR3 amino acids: CASSWGYSPLHF. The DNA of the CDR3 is TGTGCCAGCAGTTGGGGTTATTCACCCCTCCACTTT.

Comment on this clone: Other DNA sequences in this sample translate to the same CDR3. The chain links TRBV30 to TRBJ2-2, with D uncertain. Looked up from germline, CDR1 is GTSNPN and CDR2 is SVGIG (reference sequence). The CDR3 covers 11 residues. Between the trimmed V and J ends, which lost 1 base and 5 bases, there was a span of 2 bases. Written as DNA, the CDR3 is TGTGCCTGGAGTGGGACCGGGGAGCTGTTTTTT. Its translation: CAWSGTGELFF.

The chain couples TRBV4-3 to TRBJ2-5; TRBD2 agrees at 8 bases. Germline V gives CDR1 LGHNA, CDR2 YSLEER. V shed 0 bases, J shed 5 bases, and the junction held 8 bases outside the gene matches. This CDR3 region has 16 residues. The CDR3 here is CASSQEPAGEGETQYF. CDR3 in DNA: TGCGCCAGCAGCCAAGAACCAGCGGGAGAGGGTGAGACCCAGTACTTC.

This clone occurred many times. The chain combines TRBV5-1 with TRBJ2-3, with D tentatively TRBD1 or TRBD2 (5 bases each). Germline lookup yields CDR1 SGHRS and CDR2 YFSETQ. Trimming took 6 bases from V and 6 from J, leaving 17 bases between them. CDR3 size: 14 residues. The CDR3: CASTGPLGTDTQYF. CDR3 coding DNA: TGCGCCAGCACCGGCCCCCTCGGGACGGATACGCAGTATTTT.

CDR3 loop: CASNELSGRAYEQFF. DNA for the CDR3: TGTGCCAGCAATGAGCTTAGCGGGAGGGCCTATGAGCAGTTCTTC. The chain carries TRBV6-1 and TRBJ2-1; TRBD2 matches 11 bases. The CDR3 is 15 residues long. V trimming: 7 bases; J trimming: 8 bases; junction bases outside the gene matches: 10. Germline V lookup: CDR1 MNHNS, CDR2 SASEGT.

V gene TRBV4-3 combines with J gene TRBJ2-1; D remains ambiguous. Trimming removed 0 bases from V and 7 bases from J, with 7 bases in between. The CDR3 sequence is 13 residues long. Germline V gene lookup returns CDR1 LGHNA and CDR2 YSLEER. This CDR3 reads CASSQDFLNEQFF. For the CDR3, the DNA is TGCGCCAGCAGCCAAGATTTTTTAAATGAGCAGTTCTTC.

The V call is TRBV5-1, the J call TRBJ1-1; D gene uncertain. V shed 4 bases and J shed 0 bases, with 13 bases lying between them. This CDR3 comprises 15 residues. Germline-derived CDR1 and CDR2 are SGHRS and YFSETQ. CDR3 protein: CASSVGLPLNTEAFF. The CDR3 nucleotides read TGCGCCAGCAGCGTCGGGCTCCCTTTGAACACTGAAGCTTTCTTT.

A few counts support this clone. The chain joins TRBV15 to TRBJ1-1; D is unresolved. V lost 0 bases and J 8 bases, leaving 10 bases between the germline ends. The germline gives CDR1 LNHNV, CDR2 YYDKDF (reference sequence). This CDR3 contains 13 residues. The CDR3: CATSRDLGPEAFF. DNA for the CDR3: TGTGCCACCAGCAGAGATTTAGGGCCCGAAGCTTTCTTT.

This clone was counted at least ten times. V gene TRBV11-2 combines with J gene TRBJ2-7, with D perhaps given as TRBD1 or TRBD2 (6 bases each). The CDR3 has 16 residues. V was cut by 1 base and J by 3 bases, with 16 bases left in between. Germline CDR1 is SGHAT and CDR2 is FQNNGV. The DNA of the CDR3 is TGTGCCAGCAGCTTAGTTAGTGGGGGGCCCTTCTACGAGCAGTACTTC. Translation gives CASSLVSGGPFYEQYF.